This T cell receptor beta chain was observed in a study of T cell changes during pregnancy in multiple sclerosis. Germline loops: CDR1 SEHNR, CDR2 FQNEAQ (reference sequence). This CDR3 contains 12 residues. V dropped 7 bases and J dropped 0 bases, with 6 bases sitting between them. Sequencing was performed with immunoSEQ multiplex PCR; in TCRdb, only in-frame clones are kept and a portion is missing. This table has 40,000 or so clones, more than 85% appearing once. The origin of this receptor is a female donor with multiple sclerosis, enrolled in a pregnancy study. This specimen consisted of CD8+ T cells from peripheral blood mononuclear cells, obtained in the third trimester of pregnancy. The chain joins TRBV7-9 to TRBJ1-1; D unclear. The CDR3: CASTGVNTEAFF. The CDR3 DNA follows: TGTGCCAGCACCGGAGTGAACACTGAAGCTTTCTTT.